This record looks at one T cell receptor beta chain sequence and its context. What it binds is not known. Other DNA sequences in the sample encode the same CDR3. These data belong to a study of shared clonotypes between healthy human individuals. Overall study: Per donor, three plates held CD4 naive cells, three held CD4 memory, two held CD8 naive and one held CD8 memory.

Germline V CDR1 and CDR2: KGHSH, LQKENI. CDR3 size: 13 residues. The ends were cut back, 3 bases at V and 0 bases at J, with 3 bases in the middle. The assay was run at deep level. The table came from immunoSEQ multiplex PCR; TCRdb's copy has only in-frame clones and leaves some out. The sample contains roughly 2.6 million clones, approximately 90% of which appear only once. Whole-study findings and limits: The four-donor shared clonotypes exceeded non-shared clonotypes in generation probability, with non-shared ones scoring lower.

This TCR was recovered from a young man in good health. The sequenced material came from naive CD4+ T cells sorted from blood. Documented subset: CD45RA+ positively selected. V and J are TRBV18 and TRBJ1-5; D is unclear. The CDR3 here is CASSPGSNQPQHF. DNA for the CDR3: TGTGCCAGCTCACCTGGTAGCAATCAGCCCCAGCATTTT.